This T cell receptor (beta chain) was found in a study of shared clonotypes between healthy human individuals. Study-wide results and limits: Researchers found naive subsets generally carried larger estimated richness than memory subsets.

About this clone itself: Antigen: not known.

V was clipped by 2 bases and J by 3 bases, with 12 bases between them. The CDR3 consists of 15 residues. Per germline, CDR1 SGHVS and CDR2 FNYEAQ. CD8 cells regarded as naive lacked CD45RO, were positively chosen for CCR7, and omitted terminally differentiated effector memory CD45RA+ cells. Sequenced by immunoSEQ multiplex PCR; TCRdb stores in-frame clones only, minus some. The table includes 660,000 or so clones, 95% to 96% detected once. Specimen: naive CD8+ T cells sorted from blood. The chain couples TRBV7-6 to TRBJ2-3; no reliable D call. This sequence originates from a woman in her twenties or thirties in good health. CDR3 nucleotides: TGTGCCAGCAGCTTAATAGGGATGAGGACAGATACGCAGTATTTT. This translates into CASSLIGMRTDTQYF.